Each of the 10 T cell receptor beta chains below was sequenced from the same sample in a study of T cell repertoires in cytomegalovirus infection. MiXCR, run by TCRdb on the reads, gives a single entry per CDR3 protein. Counted here are a few hundred thousand distinct CDR3 sequences, roughly a third occurring once; the ten biggest clones make up about a sixth. No antigens are known for them. The input for sequencing was cultured PBMCs, taken from culture after CMV antigen stimulation. The receptors were sampled from a human donor in good health (CMV status not recorded). Some clones in this sample may be carry-over from other donors' samples.

CDR3 amino acids: CSVVIRVSGRGTDTQYF. For the CDR3, the DNA is TGCAGCGTTGTGATAAGGGTTAGCGGGAGGGGCACAGATACGCAGTATTTT. This sequence joins TRBV29-1 and TRBJ2-3; 11 bases line up with TRBD2. CDR1 SQVTM and CDR2 ANQGSEA come from the germline V gene. The CDR3 is 17 amino acids. V trimming: 4 bases; J trimming: 1 base; junction bases outside the gene matches: 10.

This clonotype was picked up a small number of times. CDR3 nucleotide sequence: TGTGCCAGCAGTTCCCCGGGACAGGGGGACACTGAAGCTTTCTTT. The encoded protein is CASSSPGQGDTEAFF. The gene calls are TRBV6-1 and TRBJ1-1; 11 bases fit TRBD1. Looked up from germline, CDR1 is MNHNS and CDR2 is SASEGT. The junction had 5 bases not matched to a gene; V was cut back by 5 bases and J by 3 bases. The CDR3 has 15 residues.

The sample holds a few counts of this clonotype. J is TRBJ2-3 and V is TRBV27, with D perhaps TRBD1 or TRBD2 (5 bases each). V dropped 3 bases and J dropped 5 bases, with 9 bases sitting between them. CDR1 MNHEY and CDR2 SMNVEV come from the germline V gene (reference sequence). This CDR3 spans 13 amino acids. The CDR3 coding sequence is TGTGCCAGCAGTTTCGTGGGGGAAGATACGCAGTATTTT. The encoded protein is CASSFVGEDTQYF.

CDR3 coding DNA: TGTGCCAGCAGCTTAGCCCGTGTAGGGCCAGGCGCAGTCACTGAAGCTTTCTTT. Protein sequence: CASSLARVGPGAVTEAFF. The chain couples TRBV7-6 to TRBJ1-1; D call uncertain. The V end was cut by 0 bases, the J end by 4 bases, with 21 bases between. Germline CDR1 SGHVS, CDR2 FNYEAQ. This CDR3 contains 18 residues.

This clonotype was observed a few times. The rearrangement joins TRBV4-1 to TRBJ2-1, with 8 bases that match TRBD2. The CDR3 is 16 residues long. CDR1 is MGHRA, CDR2 YSYEKL, per germline. Trimming removed 3 bases from V and 9 bases from J; junction bases left unmatched: 13. The DNA of the CDR3 is TGCGCCAGCAGCCAGCCAAGGACTAGCTTATCGCTTGAGCAGTTCTTC. This gives the protein CASSQPRTSLSLEQFF.

The chain combines TRBV19 with TRBJ2-5, with 10 bases fitting TRBD2. V trimming: 6 bases; J trimming: 1 base; junction bases outside the gene matches: 8. The CDR3 has 16 amino acids. Looked up from germline, CDR1 is LNHDA and CDR2 is SQIVND (reference sequence). The chain's CDR3 is CASSLTSGDFQETQYF. CDR3 coding DNA: TGTGCCAGTAGCCTAACTAGCGGGGATTTCCAAGAGACCCAGTACTTC.

Only a few counts were recorded for this clonotype. V usage is TRBV7-9 and J usage is TRBJ2-6, with D possibly called TRBD1 or TRBD2 (5 bases each). Trimming removed 5 bases at V and 0 bases at J, with 11 bases between. The CDR3 extends over 16 amino acids. Germline lookup yields CDR1 SEHNR and CDR2 FQNEAQ (reference sequence). CDR3 in amino acids: CASSLGDLSGANVLTF. The CDR3 DNA reads as TGTGCCAGCAGCCTAGGGGACCTCTCTGGGGCCAACGTCCTGACTTTC.

This clonotype has more than one count but fewer than ten. This chain links TRBV4-1 with TRBJ2-1; 7 bases are a match to TRBD1. After removal of 0 bases from V and 6 bases from J, the junction contained 5 bases not matched to a gene. Per germline, CDR1 MGHRA and CDR2 YSYEKL. This CDR3 contains 15 residues. CDR3 protein: CASSQDRTGVNEQFF. The CDR3 nucleotides read TGCGCCAGCAGCCAAGATCGTACAGGGGTCAATGAGCAGTTCTTC.

This chain uses TRBV28 with TRBJ1-1; tentatively, D is TRBD1 (5 bases). V lost 2 bases to trimming and J lost 11 bases, with 15 bases between them. Germline V lookup: CDR1 MDHEN, CDR2 SYDVKM. The CDR3 length is 13 residues. The CDR3 DNA reads TGTGCCAGCAGTTTAGGGGACCGGGGCCGGGCTTTCTTT. Its protein product is CASSLGDRGRAFF. Together with reference TRBV28 and TRBJ1-1, the CDR3 gives the full variable domain: DVKVTQSSRYLVKRTGEKVFLECVQDMDHENMFWYRQDPGLGLRLIYFSYDVKMKEKGDIPEGYSVSREKKERFSLILESASTNQTSMYLCASSLGDRGRAFFGQGTRLTVV.

The CDR3 DNA follows: TGTGCCAGCAGTTTTCGGCCGGGCAATCAGCCCCAGCATTTT. Encoded protein: CASSFRPGNQPQHF. The chain links TRBV12-3 or TRBV12-4 to TRBJ1-5; no reliable D call. V was trimmed by 3 bases and J by 2 bases, leaving 8 bases between them. This CDR3 is 14 amino acids long.